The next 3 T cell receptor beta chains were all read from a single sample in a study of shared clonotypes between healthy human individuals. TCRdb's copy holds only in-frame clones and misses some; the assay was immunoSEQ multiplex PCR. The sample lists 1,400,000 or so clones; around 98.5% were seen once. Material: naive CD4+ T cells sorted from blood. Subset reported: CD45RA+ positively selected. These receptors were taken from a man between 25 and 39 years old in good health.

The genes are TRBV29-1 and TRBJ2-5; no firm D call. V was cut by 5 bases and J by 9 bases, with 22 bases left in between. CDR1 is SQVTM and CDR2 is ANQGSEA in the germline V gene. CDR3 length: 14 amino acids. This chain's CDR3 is CSVKVEGMNGAQYF. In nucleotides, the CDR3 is TGCAGCGTTAAGGTAGAAGGGATGAATGGGGCCCAGTACTTC.

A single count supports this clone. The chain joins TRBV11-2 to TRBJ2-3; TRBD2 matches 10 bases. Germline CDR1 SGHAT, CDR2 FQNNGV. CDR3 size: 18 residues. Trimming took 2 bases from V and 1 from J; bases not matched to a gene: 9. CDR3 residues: CASSLRASGSHRTDTQYF. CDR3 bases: TGTGCCAGCAGCTTAAGGGCTAGCGGGAGTCATCGCACAGATACGCAGTATTTT.

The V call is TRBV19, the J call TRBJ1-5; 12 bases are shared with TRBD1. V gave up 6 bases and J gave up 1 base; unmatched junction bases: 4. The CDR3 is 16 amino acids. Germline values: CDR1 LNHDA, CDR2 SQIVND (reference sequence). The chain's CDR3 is CASRGTGGLSNQPQHF. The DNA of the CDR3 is TGTGCCAGTAGGGGGACAGGGGGCTTGAGCAATCAGCCCCAGCATTTT. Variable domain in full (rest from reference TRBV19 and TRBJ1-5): DGGITQSPKYLFRKEGQNVTLSCEQNLNHDAMYWYRQDPGQGLRLIYYSQIVNDFQKGDIAEGYSVSREKKESFPLTVTSAQKNPTAFYLCASRGTGGLSNQPQHFGDGTRLSIL.